A selection of T cell receptor beta chains follows, all from one sample in a study of vaccination and CD4 T cells after COVID-19. MiXCR was run by TCRdb on the PCR reads, yielding one entry per CDR3 protein. Counted here are 6,600 or so distinct CDR3 sequences, about a third occurring once; the ten biggest clones make up around a fifth. No antigen is known for these receptors. The specimen sequenced was CD4+ T cells from blood, cultured in vitro. These receptor sequences come from a human donor in good health. CDR3s include the opening cysteine and the closing phenylalanine or tryptophan. D genes are given only for firm matches. Clone sizes are given selectively: once, few, many, or a class where the clone is expanded.

j_call | clone_size | d_call | cdr3_length | v_call | cdr3_nt | cdr3_aa
TRBJ1-1 | - | - | 15 | TRBV5-4 | TGTGCCAGCAGCTTGGGGAACAATCAGGGTACGGGGGCTTTCTTT | CASSLGNNQGTGAFF
TRBJ1-5 | - | - | 14 | TRBV24-1 | TGTGCCACCTCGGGGCCGGGTAGCAATCAGCCCCAGCATTTT | CATSGPGSNQPQHF
TRBJ1-3 | - | - | 14 | TRBV6-1 | TGTGCCAGCAGTGTGGAAGGGTTTGGAAACACCATATATTTT | CASSVEGFGNTIYF
TRBJ1-1 | few | TRBD1 | 16 | TRBV28 | TGTGCCAGCAGTTCTGGAGGGGGCAGGCTGAACACTGAAGCTTTCTTT | CASSSGGGRLNTEAFF
TRBJ1-1 | few | - | 14 | TRBV27 | TGTGCCAGCAGACTGACCCCTATGAACACTGAAGCTTTCTTT | CASRLTPMNTEAFF
TRBJ2-5 | - | - | 13 | TRBV7-9 | TGTGCCAGCAGCGTCGATATCCAAGAGACCCAGTACTTC | CASSVDIQETQYF
TRBJ2-7 | few | - | 15 | TRBV2 | TGTGCCAGCAGTGAACGGCGGGATGGGCGCTACGAGCAGTACTTC | CASSERRDGRYEQYF
TRBJ2-1 | few | - | 14 | TRBV24-1 | TGTGCCACCAGTGATTTACCAGGGTGGTTTGAGCAGTTCTTC | CATSDLPGWFEQFF
TRBJ2-5 | few | - | 18 | TRBV5-1 | TGCGCCAGCAGCCCTAACAAGGGCGGGTACTCGTACCAAGAGACCCAGTACTTC | CASSPNKGGYSYQETQYF
TRBJ2-7 | few | - | 15 | TRBV15 | TGTGCCACCAGCAGAGGGGGAGACGGTACCTACGAGCAGTACTTC | CATSRGGDGTYEQYF
TRBJ2-7 | - | - | 13 | TRBV2 | TGTGCCAGCATCCCCACCCTTAATTACGAGCAGTACTTC | CASIPTLNYEQYF
TRBJ2-1 | once | - | 13 | TRBV5-6 | TGTGCCAGCAGCCTCATCGAACCCAATGAGCAGTTCTTC | CASSLIEPNEQFF
TRBJ2-1 | - | - | 15 | TRBV5-1 | TGCGCCAGCAGCTTGGCCGGCAGGGGAACGTATGAGCAGTTCTTC | CASSLAGRGTYEQFF
TRBJ1-5 | - | - | 15 | TRBV30 | TGTGCCTGGAGTGTCTTAGGACAGACCGATCAGCCCCAGCATTTT | CAWSVLGQTDQPQHF
TRBJ2-1 | - | - | 14 | TRBV20-1 | TGCAGTGCTGGTCTATCGGGTGCCTACAATGAGCAGTTCTTC | CSAGLSGAYNEQFF
TRBJ1-2 | - | - | 14 | TRBV5-4 | TGTGCCAGCAGCCTAGGACCCCTTGGGTCCAGCTACACCTTC | CASSLGPLGSSYTF
TRBJ1-2 | few | - | 16 | TRBV11-1 | TGTGCCAGCAGCCCGCGGCGGGATCGGCTCATCGGTGGCTACACCTTC | CASSPRRDRLIGGYTF
TRBJ1-2 | few | - | 14 | TRBV19 | TGTGCCAGTAGTAAAGAGGAATGGAGGTCCGGCTACACCTTC | CASSKEEWRSGYTF
TRBJ2-5 | - | TRBD2 | 14 | TRBV20-1 | TGCAGTGCGAAGCTAGCGGGGGGGCTGGAGACCCAGTACTTC | CSAKLAGGLETQYF
TRBJ2-5 | few | - | 13 | TRBV23-1 | TGCGCCAGCAGTCAAGTCCCTCGAGAGACCCAGTACTTC | CASSQVPRETQYF
TRBJ1-2 | few | - | 16 | TRBV10-1 | TGCGCCAGCAGTGAGTCGATAATCCGGGGGCGAATTGGCTACACCTTC | CASSESIIRGRIGYTF
TRBJ2-1 | few | - | 11 | TRBV6-1 | TGTGCCAGCAGAGGTATCTGGGAGCAGTTCTTC | CASRGIWEQFF
TRBJ2-1 | - | - | 15 | TRBV19 | TGTGCCGGTAGTATGGGACGGGAAATTTACAATGAGCAGTTCTTC | CAGSMGREIYNEQFF
TRBJ2-7 | - | - | 16 | TRBV6-1 | TGTGCCAGCAGTGAATCGGGGACTGCGAGCTCCTACGAGCAGTACTTC | CASSESGTASSYEQYF
TRBJ2-2 | - | - | 15 | TRBV6-2/TRBV6-3 | TGTGCCAGCAGTATATACGGACTACACACCGGGGAGCTGTTTTTT | CASSIYGLHTGELFF
TRBJ1-6 | - | TRBD1 | 16 | TRBV7-2 | TGTGCCAGCAGCCGAAGGACAGGGCCCGGCAATTCACCCCTCCACTTT | CASSRRTGPGNSPLHF
TRBJ2-7 | - | - | 13 | TRBV19 | TGTGCCAGTAGTATAAGGGGGTCTGACGAGCAGTACTTC | CASSIRGSDEQYF
TRBJ2-1 | few | - | 15 | TRBV6-1 | TGTGCCAGCAGACAACAGGGAGTCTCCTACAATGAGCAGTTCTTC | CASRQQGVSYNEQFF
TRBJ2-6 | - | - | 14 | TRBV27 | TGTGCCAGCAGTCAGAGCTCTGGGGCCAACGTCCTGACTTTC | CASSQSSGANVLTF
TRBJ1-5 | few | - | 14 | TRBV27 | TGTGCCAGCAGTCCCTGGACCGTGAATCAGCCCCAGCATTTT | CASSPWTVNQPQHF
TRBJ1-5 | - | TRBD1 | 19 | TRBV28 | TGTGCCAGCAGTTCACCCCGGGACAGGCCCCAGAGGCGCAATCAGCCCCAGCATTTT | CASSSPRDRPQRRNQPQHF
TRBJ2-3 | - | - | 15 | TRBV4-2 | TGTGCCAGCAGCCAAGTATCCACCCCCCCAGATACGCAGTATTTT | CASSQVSTPPDTQYF
TRBJ2-7 | few | TRBD2 | 15 | TRBV20-1 | TGCAGTGCTAGAGATATGGCGGGAGGGAGGTACGAGCAGTACTTC | CSARDMAGGRYEQYF
TRBJ2-5 | few | - | 12 | TRBV12-3/TRBV12-4 | TGTGCCAGCAGTACCCGGGGAGAGACCCAGTACTTC | CASSTRGETQYF
TRBJ1-5 | - | - | 14 | TRBV24-1 | TGTGCCACCAGTGACTCGGACAGAAATCAGCCCCAGCATTTT | CATSDSDRNQPQHF
TRBJ2-1 | - | TRBD1 | 15 | TRBV6-5 | TGTGCCAGCAGTTACACCGGACAGGGCGAGTACAAGCAGTTCTTC | CASSYTGQGEYKQFF
TRBJ2-7 | - | TRBD1 | 15 | TRBV11-2 | TGTGCCAGCAGCTTAGGCGACAGGGGGCTCAGGGAGCAGTACTTC | CASSLGDRGLREQYF